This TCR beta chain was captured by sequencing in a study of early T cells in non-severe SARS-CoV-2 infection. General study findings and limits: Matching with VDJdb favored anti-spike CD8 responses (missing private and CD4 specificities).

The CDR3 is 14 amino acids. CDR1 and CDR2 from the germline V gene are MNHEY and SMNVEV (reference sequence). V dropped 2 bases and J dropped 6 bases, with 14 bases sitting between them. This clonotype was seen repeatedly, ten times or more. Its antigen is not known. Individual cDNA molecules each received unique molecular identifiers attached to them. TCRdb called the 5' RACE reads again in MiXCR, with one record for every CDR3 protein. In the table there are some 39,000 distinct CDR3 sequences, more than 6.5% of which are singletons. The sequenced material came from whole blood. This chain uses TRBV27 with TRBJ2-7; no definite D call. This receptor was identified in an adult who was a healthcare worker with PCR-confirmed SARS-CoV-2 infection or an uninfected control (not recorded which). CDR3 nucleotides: TGTGCCAGCAGTTTACGAGATTCAAGTCGCGAGCAGTACTTC. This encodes CASSLRDSSREQYF.